A selection of T cell receptor beta chains follows, all from one sample in a study of T cell responses to AZD1222 COVID-19 vaccine. Data came from immunoSEQ multiplex PCR; TCRdb stores just in-frame clones and leaves some out. In the table there are 150,000 to 200,000 clones, approximately 94% of which are singletons. The source material was peripheral blood, sampled 28 days after the second AZD1222 dose. The source of these receptors is an adult who received the AZD1222 COVID-19 vaccine. Both conserved end residues are trimmed from each CDR3. Clone size, where shown, is once, few, many, or a class for clones that have expanded.

clone size | J gene | V gene | CDR3 protein
NA | TRBJ1-1 | TRBV19 | ASSIAEAAEAF
NA | TRBJ1-5 | TRBV7-2 | ASSLDGGRNQPQH
NA | TRBJ2-5 | TRBV10-1 | ASSWTSGRDQETQY
NA | TRBJ2-3 | TRBV4-1 | ASSQVLAGTDTQY
NA | TRBJ1-2 | TRBV2 | ASSPQGQVATDGYT
NA | TRBJ2-7 | TRBV6-1 | ASSEDRRGLEQY
many | TRBJ2-5 | TRBV11-1 | ASSLVGLAGGETQY
few | TRBJ1-2 | TRBV6-4 | ASSDSDNGGYT
NA | TRBJ2-1 | TRBV7-8 | ASSLDSIHEQF
NA | TRBJ2-6 | TRBV18 | ASSPLPPGQGVGGANVLT
NA | TRBJ2-7 | TRBV2 | ASQFTSGNYEQY
NA | TRBJ1-2 | TRBV5-6 | ASQGQTTNYGYT
NA | TRBJ1-2 | TRBV28 | ASSSGQGIYGYT
NA | TRBJ1-2 | TRBV18 | ASSLWGTGEGYT
NA | TRBJ2-7 | TRBV19 | ASSTRTGARRGLYEQY
NA | TRBJ2-3 | TRBV28 | ASSLTRQGGPTDTQY
NA | TRBJ2-7 | TRBV6-6 | ASTFGLAGGPGQY
few | TRBJ2-1 | TRBV7-2 | ASSHSAASGFYNEQF
NA | TRBJ2-3 | TRBV19 | ASSIGVTDTQY
NA | TRBJ1-1 | TRBV28 | ASSGSGGLRTEAF
NA | TRBJ2-1 | TRBV5-6 | ASSLSGEQF
NA | TRBJ2-7 | TRBV15 | ATSSRGGESYEQY
few | TRBJ2-1 | TRBV19 | ASSIGRRVGEQF
NA | TRBJ1-3 | TRBV5-4 | ASSSGQGNTIY
NA | TRBJ2-3 | TRBV5-5 | ASSYTSWPTDTQY
NA | TRBJ2-5 | TRBV7-9 | ASSFLLAGAGETQY
NA | TRBJ1-6 | TRBV12-3/TRBV12-4 | ASSLMGGSPLH
NA | TRBJ1-4 | TRBV4-1 | ASSPIIGTGEEKLF
NA | TRBJ2-1 | TRBV6-5 | ASSPGLVLGEQF
NA | TRBJ2-5 | TRBV5-1 | ASSFGQRQETQY
NA | TRBJ2-3 | TRBV18 | ASSDDLGATDTQY
NA | TRBJ2-3 | TRBV4-2 | ASSRSASGTDTQY
NA | TRBJ2-7 | TRBV6-2/TRBV6-3 | ASSSSRLFYEQY
few | TRBJ1-5 | TRBV9 | ASSAGGGSNQPQH
NA | TRBJ1-2 | TRBV29-1 | SVEGDTGQDYGYT
NA | TRBJ1-4 | TRBV5-1 | ASSFPSGTGNEKLF
NA | TRBJ1-4 | TRBV29-1 | SVGTGREKLF
NA | TRBJ2-7 | TRBV9 | ASSVTPRREQY
NA | TRBJ1-4 | TRBV7-2 | ASTPGTGPNEKLF
NA | TRBJ2-7 | TRBV14 | ASSQGQGRVHEQY
once | TRBJ1-4 | TRBV27 | ASSFISGGDNEKLF
NA | TRBJ1-2 | TRBV19 | ASSIPSGQRNYGYT
NA | TRBJ2-2 | TRBV27 | ASSPGATGELF
once | TRBJ2-5 | TRBV5-1 | ASSLKSTQETQY
NA | TRBJ2-3 | TRBV5-1 | ASQLDRKDTQY
NA | TRBJ2-7 | TRBV7-6 | ASSSQSGPRGLAGFYEQY